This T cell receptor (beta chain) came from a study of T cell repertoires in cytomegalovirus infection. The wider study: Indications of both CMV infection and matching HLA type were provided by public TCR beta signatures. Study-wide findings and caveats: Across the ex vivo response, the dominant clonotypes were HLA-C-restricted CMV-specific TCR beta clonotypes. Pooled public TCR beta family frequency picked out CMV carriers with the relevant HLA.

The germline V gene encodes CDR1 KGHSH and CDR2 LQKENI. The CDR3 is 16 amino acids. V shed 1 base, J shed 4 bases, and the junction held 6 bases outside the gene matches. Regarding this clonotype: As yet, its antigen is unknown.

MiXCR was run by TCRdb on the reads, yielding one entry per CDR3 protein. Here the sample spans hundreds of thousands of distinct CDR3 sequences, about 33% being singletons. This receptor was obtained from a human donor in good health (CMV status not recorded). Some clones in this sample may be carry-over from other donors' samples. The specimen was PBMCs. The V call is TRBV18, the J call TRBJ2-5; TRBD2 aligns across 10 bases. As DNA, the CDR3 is TGTGCCAGCTCACCACGCAGTGTAGCGGGGGGAGAGACCCAGTACTTC. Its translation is CASSPRSVAGGETQYF.